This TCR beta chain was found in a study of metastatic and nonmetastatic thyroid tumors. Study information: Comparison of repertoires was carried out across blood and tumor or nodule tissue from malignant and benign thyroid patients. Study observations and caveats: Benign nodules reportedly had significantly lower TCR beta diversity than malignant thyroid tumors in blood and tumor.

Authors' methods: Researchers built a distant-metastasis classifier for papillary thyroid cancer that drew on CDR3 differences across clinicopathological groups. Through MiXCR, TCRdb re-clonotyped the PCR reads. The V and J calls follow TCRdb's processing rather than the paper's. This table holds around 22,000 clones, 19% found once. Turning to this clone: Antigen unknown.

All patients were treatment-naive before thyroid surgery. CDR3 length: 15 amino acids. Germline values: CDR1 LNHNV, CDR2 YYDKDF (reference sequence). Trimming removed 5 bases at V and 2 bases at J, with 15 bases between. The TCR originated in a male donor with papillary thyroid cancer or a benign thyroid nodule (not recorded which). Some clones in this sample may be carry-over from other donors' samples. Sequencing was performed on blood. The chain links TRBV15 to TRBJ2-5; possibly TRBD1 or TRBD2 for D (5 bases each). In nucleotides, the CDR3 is TGTGCCACCAGCGACGCGAGGGGTCCGCAAGAGACCCAGTACTTC. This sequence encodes CATSDARGPQETQYF.